Listed here is a single T cell receptor (beta chain). Each donor had ten milliliters of peripheral blood drawn. Primers used in a second PCR of roughly 7 to 12 cycles were a sample-barcoded 5' primer and a J-beta primer mix. TCRdb analysed the 5' RACE reads with MiXCR anew, one entry per CDR3 protein. The sample includes under 1 million distinct CDR3 sequences, 40% to 50% seen only once; the top ten take nearly 20%. After removal of 2 bases from V and 7 bases from J, the junction contained 9 bases not matched to a gene. This CDR3 spans 15 amino acids. Germline V gene lookup returns CDR1 SGDLS and CDR2 YYNGEE. This sample was taken from a study of blood T cells in healthy people across ages.

This sequence originates from a man aged 55 to 70 in good health. Sequences were obtained from blood. The rearrangement links TRBV9 to TRBJ2-5, with 9 bases lining up with TRBD1. CDR3 sequence: CASSVGQGIPRTQYF. DNA of the CDR3: TGTGCCAGCAGCGTTGGACAGGGGATACCCCGGACCCAGTACTTC.